One sample yielded the 3 T cell receptor beta chains listed below, sequenced in a study of T cells in Graves' hyperthyroidism and ophthalmopathy. TCR beta CDR3 region amplification was performed from RNA transcripts. The HTBI primer set was used in a first-round RT-PCR of the TCR CDR3. TCRdb re-called the multiplex PCR reads with MiXCR, one entry per CDR3 protein. Of roughly 170,000 distinct CDR3 sequences in the sample, around 15% were seen once. Sequencing used blood. The origin of the receptors is a woman aged 50 to 65 with Graves' hyperthyroidism.

This clonotype was counted many times. The chain has TRBV7-3 and TRBJ1-6; tentatively, D is TRBD1 (6 bases). The CDR3 covers 14 residues. Looked up from germline, CDR1 is SGHTA and CDR2 is FQGTGA. The V and J ends lost 6 bases and 7 bases respectively, with 13 bases between them. The CDR3 coding sequence is TGTGCCAGCAGTTCAGGGGTTGCGAATTCACCCCTCCACTTT. It is translated as CASSSGVANSPLHF.

The chain has TRBV2 and TRBJ2-5, with D uncertain. The CDR3 spans 11 residues. The germline CDR1 and CDR2 sequences are SNHLY and FYNNEI. Deletions cut 4 bases from V and 5 bases from J, with 5 bases between. As DNA, the CDR3 is TGTGCCAGCAGTGGGTTGGAGACCCAGTACTTC. Its translation is CASSGLETQYF.

The rearrangement joins TRBV11-2 to TRBJ2-3; no definite D call. CDR3 length: 14 amino acids. From germline, CDR1 is SGHAT and CDR2 FQNNGV. Trimming pared 2 bases from V and 4 bases from J, leaving 10 bases between. The CDR3 sequence is CASSLYEVPDTQYF. CDR3 DNA: TGTGCCAGCAGCTTATATGAGGTCCCAGATACGCAGTATTTT.